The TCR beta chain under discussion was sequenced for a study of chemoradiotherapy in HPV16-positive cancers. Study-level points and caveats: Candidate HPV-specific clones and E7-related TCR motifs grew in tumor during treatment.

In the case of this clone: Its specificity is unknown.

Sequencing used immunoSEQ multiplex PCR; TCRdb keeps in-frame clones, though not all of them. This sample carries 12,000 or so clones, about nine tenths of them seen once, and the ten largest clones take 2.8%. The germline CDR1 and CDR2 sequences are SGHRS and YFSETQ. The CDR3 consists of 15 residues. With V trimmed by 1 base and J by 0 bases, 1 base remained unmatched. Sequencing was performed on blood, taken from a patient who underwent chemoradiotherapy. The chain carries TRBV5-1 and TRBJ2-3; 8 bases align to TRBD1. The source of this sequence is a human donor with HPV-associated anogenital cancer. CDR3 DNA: TGCGCCAGCAGCTTGCACAGGGGGAGCACAGATACGCAGTATTTT. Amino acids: CASSLHRGSTDTQYF.